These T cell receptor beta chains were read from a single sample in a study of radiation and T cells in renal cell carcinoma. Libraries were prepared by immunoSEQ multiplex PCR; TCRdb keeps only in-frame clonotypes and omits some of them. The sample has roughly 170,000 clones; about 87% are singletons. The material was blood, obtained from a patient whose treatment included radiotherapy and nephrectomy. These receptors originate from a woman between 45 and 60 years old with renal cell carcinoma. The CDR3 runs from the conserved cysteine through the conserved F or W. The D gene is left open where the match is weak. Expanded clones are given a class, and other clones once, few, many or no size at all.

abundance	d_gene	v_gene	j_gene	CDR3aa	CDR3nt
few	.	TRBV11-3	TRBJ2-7	CASSLTGSHEQYF	TGTGCCAGCAGCCTCACAGGGAGCCACGAGCAGTACTTC
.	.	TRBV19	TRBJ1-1	CASSRSDSPTEAFF	TGTGCCAGTAGTAGATCGGACAGTCCCACTGAAGCTTTCTTT
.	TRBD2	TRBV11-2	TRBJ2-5	CASSPRLAGGPLGETQYF	TGTGCCAGCAGCCCCCGTCTAGCGGGGGGGCCTCTGGGTGAGACCCAGTACTTC
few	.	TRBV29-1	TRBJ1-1	CSVNNNMNTEAFF	TGCAGCGTTAACAACAACATGAACACTGAAGCTTTCTTT
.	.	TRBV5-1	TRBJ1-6	CASSLEGSPSPLHF	TGCGCCAGCAGCTTAGAAGGATCCCCTTCACCCCTCCACTTT
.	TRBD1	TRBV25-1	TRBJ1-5	CASSPTGVNQPQHF	TGTGCCAGCAGCCCCACAGGGGTCAATCAGCCCCAGCATTTT
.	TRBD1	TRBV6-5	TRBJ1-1	CASSYNRGTEAFF	TGTGCCAGCAGTTACAACAGGGGGACTGAAGCTTTCTTT
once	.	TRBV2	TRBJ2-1	CASSAGYRQFF	TGTGCCAGCAGCGCAGGGTATAGGCAGTTCTTC
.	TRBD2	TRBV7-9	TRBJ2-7	CASSLAGGSYEQYF	TGTGCCAGCAGCTTAGCGGGGGGGTCCTACGAGCAGTACTTC
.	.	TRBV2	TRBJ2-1	CASSGEVHEQFF	TGTGCCAGCAGTGGGGAAGTTCATGAGCAGTTCTTC
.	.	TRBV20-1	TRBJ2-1	CSARLPREQFF	TGCAGTGCTAGATTGCCCAGGGAGCAGTTCTTC
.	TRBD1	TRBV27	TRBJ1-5	CASSLDRGGEPQHF	TGTGCCAGCAGTTTAGACAGGGGTGGGGAGCCCCAGCATTTT
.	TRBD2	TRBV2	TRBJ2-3	CASSVERGASDTQYF	TGTGCCAGCAGTGTCGAGCGGGGGGCTTCAGATACGCAGTATTTT
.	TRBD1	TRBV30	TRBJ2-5	CAWSTGTGLETQYF	TGTGCCTGGAGTACCGGGACAGGGTTAGAGACCCAGTACTTC
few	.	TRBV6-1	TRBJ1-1	CASSFEVDTEAFF	TGTGCCAGCAGTTTCGAAGTAGACACTGAAGCTTTCTTT
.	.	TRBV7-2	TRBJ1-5	CASSSGWNNQPQHF	TGTGCCAGCAGCTCAGGGTGGAACAATCAGCCCCAGCATTTT
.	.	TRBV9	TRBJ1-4	CASSATAARPEKLFF	TGTGCCAGCAGCGCCACGGCCGCCAGGCCCGAAAAACTGTTTTTT
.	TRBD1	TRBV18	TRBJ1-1	CASSPNGQGLTEAFF	TGTGCCAGCTCACCTAACGGACAGGGACTTACTGAAGCTTTCTTT
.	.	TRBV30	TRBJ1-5	CAWSNRDNQPQHF	TGTGCCTGGAGTAACAGGGACAATCAGCCCCAGCATTTT
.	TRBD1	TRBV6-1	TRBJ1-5	CASSRDRVSNQPQHF	TGTGCCAGCAGTAGGGACAGGGTGAGCAATCAGCCCCAGCATTTT
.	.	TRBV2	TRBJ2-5	CASRGGGYETQYF	TGTGCCAGCAGGGGCGGAGGGTACGAGACCCAGTACTTC
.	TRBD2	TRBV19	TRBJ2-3	CASSPGLTTDTQYF	TGTGCCAGTAGTCCGGGACTAACCACAGATACGCAGTATTTT
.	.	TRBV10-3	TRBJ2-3	CAISTGVEADTQYF	TGTGCCATCAGTACTGGCGTCGAGGCAGATACGCAGTATTTT
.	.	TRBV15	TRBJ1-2	CATSRGQDAWANYGYTF	TGTGCCACCAGCAGAGGACAGGACGCGTGGGCTAACTATGGCTACACCTTC
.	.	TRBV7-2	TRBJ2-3	CASSNPLVARADTQYF	TGTGCCAGCAGCAATCCCCTTGTGGCGCGTGCAGATACGCAGTATTTT
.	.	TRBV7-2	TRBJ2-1	CASSLDFPDSRRWNEQFF	TGTGCCAGCAGCTTAGATTTTCCGGACAGTAGGAGGTGGAATGAGCAGTTCTTC
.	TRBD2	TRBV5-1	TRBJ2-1	CASSPGLAGGPWFF	TGCGCCAGCAGCCCCGGACTAGCGGGGGGGCCGTGGTTCTTC
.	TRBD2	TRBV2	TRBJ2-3	CASSYWTRSGDTQYF	TGTGCCAGCAGTTACTGGACTAGGAGTGGAGATACGCAGTATTTT
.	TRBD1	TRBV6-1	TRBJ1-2	CASSDWGTGGYTF	TGTGCCAGCAGTGATTGGGGGACAGGGGGCTACACCTTC
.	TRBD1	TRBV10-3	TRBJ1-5	CAIGTVNQPQHF	TGTGCCATCGGGACAGTCAATCAGCCCCAGCATTTT
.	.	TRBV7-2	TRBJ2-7	CASSLVGTVSYEQYF	TGTGCCAGCAGCTTAGTGGGGACCGTCTCCTACGAGCAGTACTTC
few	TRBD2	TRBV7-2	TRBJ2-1	CASSLATSYPLF	TGTGCCAGCAGCTTAGCGACTAGCTACCCTCTCTTC
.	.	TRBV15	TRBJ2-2	CATSRPTHQGHGELFF	TGTGCCACCAGCAGACCAACACACCAGGGTCACGGGGAGCTGTTTTTT
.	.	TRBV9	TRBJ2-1	CASSDDGSPYNEQFF	TGTGCCAGCAGCGACGACGGGAGTCCCTACAATGAGCAGTTCTTC
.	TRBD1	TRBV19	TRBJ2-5	CASSGTGTIQETQYF	TGTGCCAGTAGTGGGACAGGGACGATACAAGAGACCCAGTACTTC
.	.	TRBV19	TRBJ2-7	CASSIGLSYEQYF	TGTGCCAGTAGTATCGGGCTATCCTACGAGCAGTACTTC
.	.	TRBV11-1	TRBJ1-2	CASSFRANSGYTF	TGTGCCAGCAGCTTCAGGGCAAACTCTGGCTACACCTTC
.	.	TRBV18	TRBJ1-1	CASSPENPMNTEAFF	TGTGCCAGCTCACCGGAGAACCCTATGAACACTGAAGCTTTCTTT
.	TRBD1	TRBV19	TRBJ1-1	CASSITGGMNTEAFF	TGTGCCAGTAGTATAACAGGGGGCATGAACACTGAAGCTTTCTTT
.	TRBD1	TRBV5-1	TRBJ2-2	CASTLRTGTGELFF	TGCGCCAGCACCTTAAGGACAGGGACCGGGGAGCTGTTTTTT
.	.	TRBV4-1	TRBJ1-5	CASSPTGYNQPQHF	TGCGCCAGCAGCCCCACAGGGTACAATCAGCCCCAGCATTTT
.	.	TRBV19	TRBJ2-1	CASSIVVAAYNEQFF	TGTGCCAGTAGTATCGTGGTTGCAGCATACAATGAGCAGTTCTTC
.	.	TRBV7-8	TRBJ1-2	CASSESPTANYGYTF	TGTGCCAGCAGTGAATCGCCCACAGCTAACTATGGCTACACCTTC
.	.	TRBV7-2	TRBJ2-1	CASSLEARESDEQFF	TGTGCCAGCAGCTTAGAGGCCAGGGAGTCGGATGAGCAGTTCTTC
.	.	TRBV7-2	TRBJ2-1	CASSSDNEQFF	TGTGCCAGCAGCTCCGACAATGAGCAGTTCTTC
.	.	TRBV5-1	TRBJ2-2	CASSLTMTNTGELFF	TGCGCCAGCAGCTTGACGATGACGAACACCGGGGAGCTGTTTTTT
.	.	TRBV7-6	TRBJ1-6	CASSVRGGYSPLHF	TGTGCCAGCAGCGTAAGGGGAGGGTATTCACCCCTCCACTTT
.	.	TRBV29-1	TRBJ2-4	CSVVNQAKNIQYF	TGCAGCGTTGTAAACCAAGCCAAAAACATTCAGTACTTC
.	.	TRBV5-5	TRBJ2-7	CASSLFTQGRGEQYF	TGTGCCAGCAGCTTGTTTACACAGGGTCGGGGGGAGCAGTACTTC
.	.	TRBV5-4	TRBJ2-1	CASSLVGRLVVNEQFF	TGTGCCAGCAGCTTAGTCGGGCGGCTGGTCGTCAATGAGCAGTTCTTC
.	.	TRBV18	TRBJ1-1	CASSPAVNTEAFF	TGTGCCAGCTCCCCGGCGGTGAACACTGAAGCTTTCTTT
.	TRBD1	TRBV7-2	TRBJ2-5	CASSPGQASYQETQYF	TGTGCCAGCAGCCCTGGACAGGCTTCGTACCAAGAGACCCAGTACTTC
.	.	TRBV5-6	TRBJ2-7	CASSRNYPYEQYF	TGTGCCAGCAGCCGGAATTACCCCTACGAGCAGTACTTC
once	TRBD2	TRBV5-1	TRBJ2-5	CASSRRTSGGAGETQYF	TGCGCCAGCAGCCGAAGGACTAGCGGGGGGGCCGGGGAGACCCAGTACTTC
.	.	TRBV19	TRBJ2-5	CASNRAFQKGETQYF	TGTGCCAGTAATCGGGCCTTCCAAAAGGGGGAGACCCAGTACTTC